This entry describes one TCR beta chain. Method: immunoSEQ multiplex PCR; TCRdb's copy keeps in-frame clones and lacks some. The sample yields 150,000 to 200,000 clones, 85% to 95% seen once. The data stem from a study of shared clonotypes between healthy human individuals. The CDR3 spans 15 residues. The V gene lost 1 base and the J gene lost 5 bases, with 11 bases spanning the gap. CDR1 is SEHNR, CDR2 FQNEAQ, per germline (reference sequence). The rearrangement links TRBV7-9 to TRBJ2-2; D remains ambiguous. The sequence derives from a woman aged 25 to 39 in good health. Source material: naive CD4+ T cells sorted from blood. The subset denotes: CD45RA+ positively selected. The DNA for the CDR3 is TGTGCCAGCAGCTTAGACCCGACTGGAACCGGGGAGCTGTTTTTT. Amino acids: CASSLDPTGTGELFF.